This T cell receptor beta chain was captured in a study of cytotoxic CD8 clonotypes in ibrutinib-treated CLL (dated by TCRdb to about 2021). In terms of the full investigation: In this cohort, some 14 patients were treatment-naive and under 13 were relapsed/refractory, while some 17 had unmutated IGHV. Partial responses were observed in about 24 patients and complete responses in 2; after a median follow-up of about 69 months, remission was maintained in roughly 14 patients and progression was observed in around twelve. Response samples were obtained after a median of approximately twelve months of treatment, with a range of roughly 6 to 36 months. On average, each sample yielded 250,000 to 300,000 productive templates and about 95,000 productive rearrangements. Longitudinal samples were available for about 30% of the roughly 86 trial participants. Cryopreserved peripheral blood mononuclear cells were collected before treatment, at response, and at either disease progression or sustained remission. Patients were still on ibrutinib when every remission and progressive disease sample was collected.

This specimen's time point label, interpreted: 12 months on ibrutinib. For TCR beta library preparation, 1.5 to 2 micrograms of genomic DNA were isolated from cryopreserved PBMCs. Longitudinal blood samples from CLL patients on ibrutinib monotherapy underwent high-throughput TCR beta sequencing. The patients took part in an open-label, single-center phase 2 trial of ibrutinib monotherapy. What the authors observed across the whole study: Clonality increased at ibrutinib response, stayed stable in sustained remission, and fell back toward baseline at progression. Public clonotypes were rare and either shrank or stayed stable during treatment, and the rise in clonality at ibrutinib response reflected expansion of private clonotypes. Sampling times were not matched between sustained-remission and progressing patients, and lymph node repertoires were not studied. Baseline clonality exceeded that of age-matched healthy donors and correlated strongly with circulating CD8+ T-cell counts.

Of note for this clone: Its antigen remains undetermined. Nothing much larger sits one base from this clone, and base qualities are not available.

The CDR3 covers 15 residues, taking in both the cysteine and the phenylalanine. Only CDR3 DNA is held: 45 bases, read in frame from base 1. V trim: 3 bases; J trim: 4 bases; unmatched bases: 4. A MiSeq instrument was used for deep resolution sequencing, which targeted depths ranging from 1 in 1 million up to 1 in 200,000 T cells, with coverage averaging 10x for each clonotype. TCR beta libraries were generated with the immunoSEQ hsTCRB Kit. The original pipeline was this. Data were analyzed with ImmunoSEQ Data Assistant and ImmunoSEQ Analyzer, with V, D and J genes assigned per IMGT definitions. Clonality was computed as one minus normalized Shannon entropy of productive rearrangement frequencies, ranging from 0 to 1. Only overrepresented clonotypes making up at least 0.05% of the repertoire of each patient were included in the public clonotype analysis. About a dozen age-matched healthy donor repertoires from immuneACCESS were used as controls for clonality. In its TCRdb copy, this immuneACCESS table keeps in-frame sequences only and misses some clones. Where compared with another copy, unresolved V genes explain less than half of these, and the others have no known cause. V, J and clone size are those of that table, while D and trimming were read from the DNA. This sample lists just over 45,000 clones; 55% to 80% were detected once. The ten largest clones capture around 13% of the sample.

The sequence derives from a human donor with chronic lymphocytic leukemia. The chain is encoded by TRBV23-1 joined to TRBJ1-5; TRBD1 agrees with 9 junctional bases. TRBV23-1 is given ORF status, its function remaining uncertain. Sample: PBMCs, taken after 12 months of ibrutinib treatment. CDR3 region: CASSQNGTGNQPQHF. The DNA sequence reads TGCGCCAGCAGTCAGAACGGGACAGGGAATCAGCCCCAGCATTTT.